The source of this TCR beta chain is a study of Graves' ophthalmopathy and Graves' hyperthyroidism. Pregnancy or lactation, uncontrolled infections and other autoimmune diseases were grounds for excluding patients. Orbital computed tomography and thyroid ultrasound, along with TRAb, serum thyroxine and clinical symptoms, underpinned diagnosis. Amplification of TCR beta CDR3 regions used RNA transcripts. RT-PCR was first run with HTBI primers, then multiplex PCR in a second round. TCRdb re-analysed the multiplex PCR reads in MiXCR, keeping a single row per CDR3 protein. The sample has about 740,000 distinct CDR3 sequences, roughly 41% seen once. V was pared by 6 bases and J by 5 bases, with 19 bases between. Germline V gives CDR1 GTSNPN, CDR2 SVGIG (reference sequence). CDR3 length equals 14 residues.

The chain couples TRBV30 to TRBJ1-1; weak D call: TRBD1 (6 bases). The sequenced sample consisted of peripheral blood. The sequence came from an adult man with Graves' ophthalmopathy. The CDR3: CACSLRGAGTEAFF. CDR3 sequence (DNA): TGTGCCTGTTCTCTGAGGGGGGCAGGGACTGAAGCTTTCTTT.